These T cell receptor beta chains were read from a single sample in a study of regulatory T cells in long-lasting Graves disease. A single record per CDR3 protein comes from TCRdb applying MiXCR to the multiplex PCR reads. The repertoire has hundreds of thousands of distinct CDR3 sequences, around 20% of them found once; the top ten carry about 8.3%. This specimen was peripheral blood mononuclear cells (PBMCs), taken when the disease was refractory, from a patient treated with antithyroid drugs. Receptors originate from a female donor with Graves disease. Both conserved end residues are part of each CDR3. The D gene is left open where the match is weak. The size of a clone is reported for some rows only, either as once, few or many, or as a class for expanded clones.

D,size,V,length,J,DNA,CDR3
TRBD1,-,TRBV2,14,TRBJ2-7,TGTGCCAGCAGTGAGCGGACAGGCGCCTACGAGCAGTACTTC,CASSERTGAYEQYF
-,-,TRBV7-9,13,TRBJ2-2,TGTGCCAGACCCGGAGTTATTCCCGGGGAGCTGTTTTTT,CARPGVIPGELFF
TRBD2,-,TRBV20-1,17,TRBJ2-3,TGCAGTGCCCGGACTAGCGGGAGAGCTGTGATCACAGATACGCAGTATTTT,CSARTSGRAVITDTQYF
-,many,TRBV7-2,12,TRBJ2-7,TGTGCCAGCAGCCCGAGCATGTACGAGCAGTACTTC,CASSPSMYEQYF
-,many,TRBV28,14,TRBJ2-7,TGTGCCAGCAGTTTGGCCGGGGCTTACTACGAGCAGTACTTC,CASSLAGAYYEQYF
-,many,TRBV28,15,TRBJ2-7,TGTGCCAGCATCCCCGGGCCGACGAGGACCTACGAGCAGTACTTC,CASIPGPTRTYEQYF
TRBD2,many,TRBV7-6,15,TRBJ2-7,TGTGCCAGCAGCTTAGAGTCTAGCGGAAACTACGAGCAGTACTTC,CASSLESSGNYEQYF
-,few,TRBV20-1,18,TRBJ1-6,TGCAGTGCTAGAGGGCAGGGGATCAAGAGCTCCTATAATTCACCCCTCCACTTT,CSARGQGIKSSYNSPLHF
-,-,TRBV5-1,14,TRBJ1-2,TGCGCCAGCAGCCCTTGGCAGGCGGCCTATGGCTACACCTTC,CASSPWQAAYGYTF
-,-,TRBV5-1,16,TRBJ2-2,TGCGCCAGCAGCTTACGGGACCCCGCGGGCACCGGGGAGCTGTTTTTT,CASSLRDPAGTGELFF
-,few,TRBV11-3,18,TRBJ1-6,TGTGCCAGCAGCCTAAGGTACTCGGGACGGCAGAGGGATTCACCCCTCCACTTT,CASSLRYSGRQRDSPLHF
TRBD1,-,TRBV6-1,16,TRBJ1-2,TGTGCCAGCAGCTCGGACAGGGGCTTGAAGTCGTATGGCTACACCTTC,CASSSDRGLKSYGYTF
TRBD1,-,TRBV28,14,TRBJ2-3,TGTGCCAGCAGTCCCGACAGGGGCACAGATACGCAGTATTTT,CASSPDRGTDTQYF
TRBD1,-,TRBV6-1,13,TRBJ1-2,TGTGCCAGCAGTACCGGACAGGGTCGGGGCTACACCTTC,CASSTGQGRGYTF
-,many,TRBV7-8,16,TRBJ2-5,TGTGCCAGCAGCTTAGCTCGTAGGCGGGGCCAAGAGACCCAGTACTTC,CASSLARRRGQETQYF
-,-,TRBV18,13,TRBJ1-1,TGTGCCAGCTCACCAAAGCAAGGAACTGAAGCTTTCTTT,CASSPKQGTEAFF